The table lists the clone carrying this TCR beta chain with a count of one. Its antigen is undetermined. This record belongs to a study of shared clonotypes between healthy human individuals. Whole-study findings and limits: Few donors restricted represented genetic and exposure-history diversity.

The CDR3 is 15 amino acids. The V gene's germline CDR1 is MDHEN and CDR2 SYDVKM. V dropped 3 bases and J dropped 4 bases, with 16 bases sitting between them. Generated by immunoSEQ multiplex PCR, the TCRdb table keeps only in-frame clones and is missing some. This table holds more than 400,000 clones, roughly 80% found once. The chain carries TRBV28 and TRBJ2-7, with D tentatively TRBD1 (5 bases). The sequencing sample was made of PBMCs. This clonotype was obtained from a woman between 35 and 50 years old in good health. Some clones in this sample may be carry-over from other donors' samples. CDR3 nucleotide sequence: TGTGCCAGCAGTTTCCCTGGGGCCCAGGTTTACGAGCAGTACTTC. Its protein is CASSFPGAQVYEQYF. Full variable domain (missing parts from reference TRBV28 and TRBJ2-7): DVKVTQSSRYLVKRTGEKVFLECVQDMDHENMFWYRQDPGLGLRLIYFSYDVKMKEKGDIPEGYSVSREKKERFSLILESASTNQTSMYLCASSFPGAQVYEQYFGPGTRLTVT.